This T cell receptor (beta chain) appears in the sequencing data of a study of T cell responses to AZD1222 COVID-19 vaccine. The CDR3 is 14 residues long. The germline V gene has CDR1 SEHNR and CDR2 FQNEAQ (reference sequence). J was trimmed by 4 bases and V by 5 bases; bases with no gene match: 5. The table came from immunoSEQ multiplex PCR; TCRdb's copy has only in-frame clones and leaves some out. The sample has 85,000 to 130,000 clones, about 94% seen once; the top ten hold roughly 5%. This receptor was taken from an adult in good health. This chain uses TRBV7-9 with TRBJ2-5; TRBD2 aligns across 9 bases. The sequencing used peripheral blood, collected on day 0 of AZD1222 vaccination. The CDR3 protein is CASSRTSAGETQYF. DNA for the CDR3: TGTGCCAGCAGCCGGACTAGCGCGGGAGAGACCCAGTACTTC.